This T cell receptor beta chain stems from a study of blood T cell repertoires in COVID-19. Study as a whole: In each case, the material was cDNA or gDNA derived from T cells, B-cell-depleted T cells, or PBMCs.

Assay: immunoSEQ multiplex PCR; the TCRdb copy retains only in-frame clones and omits some. This sample yields 150,000 to 200,000 clones, of which approximately 90% are seen a single time; approximately 4% belongs to the top ten. V dropped 0 bases and J dropped 0; count of bases not matched to a gene: 6. The CDR3 length is 17 residues. Per germline, CDR1 SGHNT and CDR2 YYREEE (reference sequence). This clone was observed a handful of times. The chain couples TRBV5-4 to TRBJ1-1; 9 nucleotides agree with TRBD1. Material: peripheral blood. This TCR was sampled from a man aged 18 to 30 with active or convalescent COVID-19. The CDR3 coding sequence is TGTGCCAGCAGCTTGGGGGACAGGGCGTTCATGAACACTGAAGCTTTCTTT. This translates into CASSLGDRAFMNTEAFF.